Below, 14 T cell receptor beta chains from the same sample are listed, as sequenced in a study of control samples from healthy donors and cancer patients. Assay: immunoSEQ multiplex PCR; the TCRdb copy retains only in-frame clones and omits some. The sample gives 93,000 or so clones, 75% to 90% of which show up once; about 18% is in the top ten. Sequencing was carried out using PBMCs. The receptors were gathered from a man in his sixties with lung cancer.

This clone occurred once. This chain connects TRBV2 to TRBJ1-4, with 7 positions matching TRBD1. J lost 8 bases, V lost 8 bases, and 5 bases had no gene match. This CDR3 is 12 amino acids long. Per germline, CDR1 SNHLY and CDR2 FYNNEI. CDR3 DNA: TGTGCCAGCGACACAGGGGCCGAAAAACTGTTTTTT. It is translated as CASDTGAEKLFF.

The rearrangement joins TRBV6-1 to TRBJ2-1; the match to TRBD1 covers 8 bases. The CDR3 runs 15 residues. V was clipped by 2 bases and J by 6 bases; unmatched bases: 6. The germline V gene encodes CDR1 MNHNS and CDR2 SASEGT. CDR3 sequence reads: CASSERQGAGNEQFF. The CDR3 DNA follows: TGTGCCAGCAGTGAAAGGCAGGGGGCAGGCAATGAGCAGTTCTTC.

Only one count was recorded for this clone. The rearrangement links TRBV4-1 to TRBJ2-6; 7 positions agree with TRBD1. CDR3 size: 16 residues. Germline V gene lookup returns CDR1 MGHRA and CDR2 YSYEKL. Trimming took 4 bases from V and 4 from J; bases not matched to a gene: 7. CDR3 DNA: TGCGCCAGCAGCCCGTCTACGGGACAGGGGGCCAACGTCCTGACTTTC. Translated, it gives CASSPSTGQGANVLTF.

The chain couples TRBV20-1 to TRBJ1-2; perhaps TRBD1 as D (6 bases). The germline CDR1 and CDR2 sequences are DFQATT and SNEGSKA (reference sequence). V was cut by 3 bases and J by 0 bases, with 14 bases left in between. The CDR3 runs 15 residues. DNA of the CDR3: TGCAGTGCTAGTCTTAGGACAGTAGCTAACTATGGCTACACCTTC. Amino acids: CSASLRTVANYGYTF.

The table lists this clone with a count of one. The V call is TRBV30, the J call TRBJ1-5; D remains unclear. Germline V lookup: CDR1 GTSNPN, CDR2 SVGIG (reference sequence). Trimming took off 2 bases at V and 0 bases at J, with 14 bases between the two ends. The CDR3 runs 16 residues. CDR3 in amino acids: CAWSYEGSVSNQPQHF. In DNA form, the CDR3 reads TGTGCCTGGAGTTATGAGGGATCGGTTAGCAATCAGCCCCAGCATTTT. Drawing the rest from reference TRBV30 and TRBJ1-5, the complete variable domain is SQTIHQWPATLVQPVGSPLSLECTVEGTSNPNLYWYRQAAGRGLQLLFYSVGIGQISSEVPQNLSASRPQDRQFILSSKKLLLSDSGFYLCAWSYEGSVSNQPQHFGDGTRLSIL.

The chain's CDR3 is CASSLLEGQGAIGETQYF. DNA of the CDR3: TGTGCCAGCAGTTTATTGGAGGGACAGGGGGCTATTGGGGAGACCCAGTACTTC. The chain recombines TRBV27 with TRBJ2-5; 12 nucleotides match TRBD1. Germline V lookup: CDR1 MNHEY, CDR2 SMNVEV (reference sequence). This CDR3 has 18 residues. With 1 base clipped from V and 5 bases from J, the junction kept 11 bases outside the gene matches.

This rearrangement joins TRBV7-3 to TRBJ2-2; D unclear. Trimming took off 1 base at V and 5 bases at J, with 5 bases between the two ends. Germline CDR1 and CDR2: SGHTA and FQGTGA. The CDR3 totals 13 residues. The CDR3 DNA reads TGTGCCAGCAGCTTAAGACATACCGGGGAGCTGTTTTTT. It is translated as CASSLRHTGELFF.

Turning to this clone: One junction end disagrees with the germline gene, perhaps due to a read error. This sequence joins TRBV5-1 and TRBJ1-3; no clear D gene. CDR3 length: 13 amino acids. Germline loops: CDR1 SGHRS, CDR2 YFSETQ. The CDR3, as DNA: TGCGCCAGCAGCTTGGCCGGACCGGCCAAAGTGGATTTT. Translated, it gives CASSLAGPAKVDF. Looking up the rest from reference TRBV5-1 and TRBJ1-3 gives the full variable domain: KAGVTQTPRYLIKTRGQQVTLSCSPISGHRSVSWYQQTPGQGLQFLFEYFSETQRNKGNFPGRFSGRQFSNSRSEMNVSTLELGDSALYLCASSLAGPAKVDFGEGSWLTVV.

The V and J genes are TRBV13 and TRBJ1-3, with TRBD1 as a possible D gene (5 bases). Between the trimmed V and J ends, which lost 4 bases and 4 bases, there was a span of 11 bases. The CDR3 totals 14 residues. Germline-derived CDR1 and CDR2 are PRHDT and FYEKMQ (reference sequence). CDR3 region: CASSSTGLGNTIYF. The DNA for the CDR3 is TGTGCCAGCAGCTCTACGGGACTCGGAAACACCATATATTTT.

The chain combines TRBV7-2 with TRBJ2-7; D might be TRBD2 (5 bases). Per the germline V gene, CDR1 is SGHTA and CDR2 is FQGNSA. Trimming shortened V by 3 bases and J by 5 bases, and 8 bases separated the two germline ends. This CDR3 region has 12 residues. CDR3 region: CASSFEGNEQYF. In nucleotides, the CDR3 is TGTGCCAGCAGCTTTGAGGGAAACGAGCAGTACTTC.

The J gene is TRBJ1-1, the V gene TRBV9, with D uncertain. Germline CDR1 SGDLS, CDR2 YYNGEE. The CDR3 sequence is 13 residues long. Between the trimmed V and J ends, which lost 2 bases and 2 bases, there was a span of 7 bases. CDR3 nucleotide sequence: TGTGCCAGCAGCGTGGGGTACAACACTGAAGCTTTCTTT. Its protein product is CASSVGYNTEAFF.

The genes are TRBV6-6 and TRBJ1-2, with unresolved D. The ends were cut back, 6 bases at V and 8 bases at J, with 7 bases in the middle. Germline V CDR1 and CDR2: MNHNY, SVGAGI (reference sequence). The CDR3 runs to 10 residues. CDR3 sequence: CASSLGGYTF. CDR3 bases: TGTGCCAGCAGCCTGGGGGGCTACACCTTC.

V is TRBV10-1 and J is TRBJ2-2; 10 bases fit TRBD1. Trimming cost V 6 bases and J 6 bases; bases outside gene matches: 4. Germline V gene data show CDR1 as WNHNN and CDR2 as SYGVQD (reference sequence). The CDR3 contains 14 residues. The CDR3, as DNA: TGCGCCAGCAGCCCGGGACAGGGGCCCGGGGAGCTGTTTTTT. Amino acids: CASSPGQGPGELFF.

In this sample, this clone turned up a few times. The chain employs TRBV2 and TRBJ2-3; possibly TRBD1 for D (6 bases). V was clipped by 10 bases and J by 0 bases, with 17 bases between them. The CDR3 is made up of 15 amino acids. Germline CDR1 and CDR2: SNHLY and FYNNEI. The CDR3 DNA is TGTGCCAACCTAAGACAGGATTCTAGCACAGATACGCAGTATTTT. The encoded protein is CANLRQDSSTDTQYF.